This entry lists 27 T cell receptor beta chains sequenced from one sample in a study of PD-L1 blockade in urothelial cancer. Clones were read by immunoSEQ multiplex PCR, and TCRdb kept only the in-frame ones, dropping some. Of some 87,000 clones listed, around nine tenths are singletons. Time point defined: pretreatment peripheral blood. This material consisted of PBMCs, taken around atezolizumab (anti-PD-L1) treatment. The receptors were sampled from a man aged 60 to 75 with urothelial cancer.

The chain recombines TRBV7-2 with TRBJ2-1; TRBD2 matches 16 bases. The germline gives CDR1 SGHTA, CDR2 FQGNSA. V lost 5 bases and J lost 4; bases outside the gene matches: 11. This CDR3 comprises 19 residues. The CDR3 nucleotides are TGTGCCAGCAGCAGAGGGACTAGCGGGGGGGCCGCAGGTTACAATGAGCAGTTCTTC. It yields the protein CASSRGTSGGAAGYNEQFF.

This clone was counted ten times or more. V is TRBV7-4 and J is TRBJ2-7; 7 bases line up with TRBD1. The CDR3 covers 14 residues. Germline V gives CDR1 SGHVT, CDR2 SQSDAQ. V shed 5 bases, J shed 3 bases, and the junction held 7 bases outside the gene matches. The DNA for the CDR3 is TGTGCCAGCAGCACTATGACAGGGTACTACGAGCAGTACTTC. This gives the protein CASSTMTGYYEQYF.

As DNA, the CDR3 is TGTGCCAGTGGCCCTTTGAATTACGGCTACACCTTC. It specifies CASGPLNYGYTF. The chain employs TRBV19 and TRBJ1-2, with D hard to call. Trimming took 8 bases from V and 8 from J, leaving 15 bases between them. The germline CDR1 and CDR2 sequences are LNHDA and SQIVND (reference sequence). CDR3 length: 12 amino acids.

The table lists this clone with a few counts. The chain recombines TRBV2 with TRBJ2-7; no firm D call. Germline CDR1 SNHLY, CDR2 FYNNEI. The CDR3 is 10 amino acids. V lost 8 bases, J lost 6 bases, and 8 bases lay in between. CDR3 in amino acids: CASARSEQYF. CDR3 DNA sequence: TGTGCCAGCGCCAGATCCGAGCAGTACTTC.

This clone was counted a few times. The rearrangement uses TRBV29-1 and TRBJ2-3; tentative D call: TRBD2 (6 bases). CDR3 length equals 12 residues. The V end lost 7 bases, the J end lost 3 bases, and 11 bases lay between the germline ends. Germline V CDR1 and CDR2: SQVTM, ANQGSEA. CDR3 in DNA: TGCAGCGCGAAACGGGGGACAGATACGCAGTATTTT. Residues: CSAKRGTDTQYF.

This clone was seen a handful of times. This chain joins TRBV27 and TRBJ2-3; perhaps TRBD1 as D (5 bases). Germline values: CDR1 MNHEY, CDR2 SMNVEV (reference sequence). This CDR3 is built from 13 residues. The V and J ends lost 5 bases and 6 bases respectively, with 12 bases between them. The CDR3, as DNA: TGTGCCAGCAGTCCCCAGGGCTTCGATACGCAGTATTTT. This codes for CASSPQGFDTQYF.

The CDR3 loop reads CASSSQGAGDTQYF. The CDR3 nucleotides read TGCGCCAGCAGCTCTCAGGGGGCGGGAGATACGCAGTATTTT. The rearrangement links TRBV5-1 to TRBJ2-3; 8 nucleotides align to TRBD1. The CDR3 is 14 amino acids. V shed 3 bases and J 5 bases; nucleotides not matched to a gene: 5. Germline-derived CDR1 and CDR2 are SGHRS and YFSETQ.

The chain links TRBV7-6 to TRBJ2-1; 15 bases map to TRBD2. The CDR3 totals 18 residues. The V segment lost 5 bases and the J segment 9 bases; nucleotides outside the gene matches: 14. Looked up from germline, CDR1 is SGHVS and CDR2 is FNYEAQ. The CDR3 DNA reads TGTGCCAGCAGCGCCGGGACTAGCGGGGGGCTGGGGGTCGGTGAGCAGTTCTTC. Translated, it gives CASSAGTSGGLGVGEQFF.

The genes are TRBV6-1 and TRBJ1-2; D uncertain. This CDR3 has 13 amino acids. CDR1 and CDR2 from the germline V gene are MNHNS and SASEGT. Trimming took off 1 base at V and 4 bases at J, with 7 bases between the two ends. The CDR3 bases are TGTGCCAGCAGTGAAGTAGATTTCTATGGCTACACCTTC. Its translation is CASSEVDFYGYTF.

The chain links TRBV28 to TRBJ2-7; 9 nucleotides align to TRBD1. From germline, CDR1 is MDHEN and CDR2 SYDVKM. The CDR3 has 15 residues. After removal of 3 bases from V and 12 bases from J, the junction contained 15 bases not matched to a gene. The CDR3 reads CASSLDRGLAPGGYF. The CDR3 DNA follows: TGTGCCAGCAGTTTGGACAGGGGTTTGGCCCCTGGAGGGTACTTC.

The CDR3 DNA sequence: TGTGCCAGCAGCTTGTGGGTATCGGGGGGCTATGGCTACACCTTC. It specifies CASSLWVSGGYGYTF. The chain uses TRBV5-4 and TRBJ1-2; D is possibly TRBD1 (5 bases). Germline lookup yields CDR1 SGHNT and CDR2 YYREEE (reference sequence). With 1 base removed from V and 4 bases from J, the gap between germline ends came to 14 bases. The CDR3 loop spans 15 amino acids.

The V call is TRBV5-4, the J call TRBJ2-1; 11 bases line up with TRBD1. Germline V CDR1 and CDR2: SGHNT, YYREEE (reference sequence). CDR3 length: 18 amino acids. The V and J ends lost 3 bases and 6 bases, in that order; junction bases with no gene match: 14. The CDR3 spells CASSWKVSGQGAINEQFF. For the CDR3, the DNA is TGTGCCAGCAGCTGGAAGGTGTCTGGACAGGGGGCGATCAATGAGCAGTTCTTC. The whole variable domain, filled in from reference TRBV5-4 and TRBJ2-1, reads ETGVTQSPTHLIKTRGQQVTLRCSSQSGHNTVSWYQQALGQGPQFIFQYYREEENGRGNFPPRFSGLQFPNYSSELNVNALELDDSALYLCASSWKVSGQGAINEQFFGPGTRLTVL.

The chain combines TRBV11-2 with TRBJ2-1, with TRBD2 identical over 11 bases. The CDR3 runs to 18 residues. CDR1 is SGHAT, CDR2 FQNNGV, per germline. With 4 bases clipped from V and 7 bases from J, the junction kept 15 bases outside the gene matches. Here the CDR3 DNA reads TGTGCCAGCAGCTCGGTAGCGGGAGGGACGGGGACGGCTAATGAGCAGTTCTTC. It yields the protein CASSSVAGGTGTANEQFF. Complete variable domain (other parts from reference TRBV11-2 and TRBJ2-1): EAGVAQSPRYKIIEKRQSVAFWCNPISGHATLYWYQQILGQGPKLLIQFQNNGVVDDSQLPKDRFSAERLKGVDSTLKIQPAKLEDSAVYLCASSSVAGGTGTANEQFFGPGTRLTVL.

The chain uses TRBV30 and TRBJ2-3; maybe TRBD2 (6 bases). This CDR3 region has 15 residues. Trimming stripped 1 base from V and 4 bases from J, with 15 bases between. The germline CDR1 and CDR2 sequences are GTSNPN and SVGIG (reference sequence). The chain's CDR3 is CAWSARRGWADTQYF. The DNA for the CDR3 is TGTGCCTGGAGTGCCCGGCGGGGATGGGCAGATACGCAGTATTTT.

This clone has just a few counts. The chain has TRBV6-1 and TRBJ2-7; 7 nucleotides align to TRBD2. Trimming cost V 6 bases and J 4 bases; bases outside gene matches: 6. The CDR3 is 13 residues long. Germline CDR1 and CDR2: MNHNS and SASEGT. The CDR3 protein is CASSLADEYEQYF. For the CDR3, the DNA is TGTGCCAGCAGCCTAGCGGACGAATACGAGCAGTACTTC.

This chain joins TRBV7-8 and TRBJ2-7, with a weak D call TRBD1 (6 bases). V gave up 2 bases and J gave up 4 bases, with 15 bases separating them. Germline CDR1 SGHVS, CDR2 FQNEAQ. This CDR3 region has 15 residues. CDR3 amino acids: CASSLLLDRVYEQYF. The CDR3 bases are TGTGCCAGCAGCTTATTACTGGACAGAGTGTACGAGCAGTACTTC. Full variable domain (outside the CDR3, taken from reference TRBV7-8 and TRBJ2-7): GAGVSQSPRYKVAKRGQDVALRCDPISGHVSLFWYQQALGQGPEFLTYFQNEAQLDKSGLPSDRFFAERPEGSVSTLKIQRTQQEDSAVYLCASSLLLDRVYEQYFGPGTRLTVT.

This rearrangement joins TRBV2 to TRBJ2-7; 7 bases are a match to TRBD1. Germline V gene lookup returns CDR1 SNHLY and CDR2 FYNNEI. This CDR3 region has 14 residues. The J segment lost 4 bases and the V segment lost 4 bases, leaving 7 bases of the junction unmatched. CDR3 region: CASSAGTEPYEQYF. The CDR3 region has the DNA TGTGCCAGCAGTGCCGGGACAGAGCCTTACGAGCAGTACTTC.

This clone has a single count. This chain joins TRBV7-2 and TRBJ2-5; 7 bases are shared with TRBD1. V lost 6 bases, J lost 7 bases, and 8 bases stayed unmatched. This CDR3 is built from 13 residues. Germline V CDR1 and CDR2: SGHTA, FQGNSA. CDR3 in DNA: TGTGCCAGCAGTCGACAGGGTGGCGGGACCCAGTACTTC. The encoded protein is CASSRQGGGTQYF.

This chain uses TRBV10-2 with TRBJ2-1, with TRBD2 matching 13 bases. The trim removed 5 bases at V and 7 bases at J, leaving 11 bases unmatched. Germline assignment: CDR1 WSHSY and CDR2 SAAADI. This CDR3 contains 17 residues. The CDR3 region has the DNA TGCGCCAGCAGTCAAGATTCAAGACTAGCGGGAGGTAATGAGCAGTTCTTC. It translates to CASSQDSRLAGGNEQFF.

V gene TRBV4-3 combines with J gene TRBJ1-1; tentatively, D is TRBD1 (5 bases). Germline values: CDR1 LGHNA, CDR2 YSLEER. V shed 0 bases and J shed 10 bases, with 12 bases lying between them. This CDR3 spans 13 amino acids. This chain's CDR3 is CASSQEGGRGAFF. CDR3 sequence (DNA): TGCGCCAGCAGCCAAGAGGGGGGAAGGGGAGCTTTCTTT.

This rearrangement joins TRBV5-1 to TRBJ1-1; D may be TRBD1 (5 bases). Germline lookup yields CDR1 SGHRS and CDR2 YFSETQ. The germline V and J ends were trimmed by 0 bases and 1 base, with 10 bases remaining between them. The CDR3 sequence is 15 residues long. The CDR3, as DNA: TGCGCCAGCAGCTTGGAGACAGTAAAGAACACTGAAGCTTTCTTT. Protein product: CASSLETVKNTEAFF. The entire variable domain, with the rest obtained from reference TRBV5-1 and TRBJ1-1, is as follows: KAGVTQTPRYLIKTRGQQVTLSCSPISGHRSVSWYQQTPGQGLQFLFEYFSETQRNKGNFPGRFSGRQFSNSRSEMNVSTLELGDSALYLCASSLETVKNTEAFFGQGTRLTVV.

The count of this clone is one. The chain is built from TRBV9 and TRBJ2-7, with D possibly matching TRBD2 (5 bases). Per germline, CDR1 SGDLS and CDR2 YYNGEE. The V end lost 0 bases, the J end lost 0 bases, and 10 bases lay between the germline ends. The CDR3 loop spans 15 amino acids. The CDR3 loop is CASSVVTGSSYEQYF. CDR3 sequence (DNA): TGTGCCAGCAGCGTAGTGACGGGAAGCTCCTACGAGCAGTACTTC.

The chain recombines TRBV7-6 with TRBJ2-5, with 12 bases fitting TRBD1. J gave up 5 bases and V 5 bases, and 6 bases lay outside the gene matches. This CDR3 spans 15 amino acids. In germline, CDR1 is SGHVS, CDR2 FNYEAQ. The CDR3 is CASSRGQGAWETQYF. CDR3 coding DNA: TGTGCCAGCAGCCGGGGACAGGGGGCTTGGGAGACCCAGTACTTC.

The chain has TRBV5-4 and TRBJ2-2, with TRBD2 as a possible D gene (6 bases). The V end was cut by 3 bases, the J end by 3 bases, with 15 bases between. Germline CDR1 and CDR2: SGHNT and YYREEE (reference sequence). The CDR3 length is 16 residues. The CDR3 loop reads CASSSRELADTGELFF. Written as DNA, the CDR3 is TGTGCCAGCAGCTCCCGGGAATTAGCGGACACCGGGGAGCTGTTTTTT. Complete variable domain (other parts from reference TRBV5-4 and TRBJ2-2): ETGVTQSPTHLIKTRGQQVTLRCSSQSGHNTVSWYQQALGQGPQFIFQYYREEENGRGNFPPRFSGLQFPNYSSELNVNALELDDSALYLCASSSRELADTGELFFGEGSRLTVL.

The V and J genes are TRBV5-1 and TRBJ1-3, with TRBD1 matching 7 bases. Germline assignment: CDR1 SGHRS and CDR2 YFSETQ. The CDR3 has 15 amino acids. V trimming: 4 bases; J trimming: 4 bases; junction bases outside the gene matches: 8. The chain's CDR3 is CASSAVTGIGNTIYF. As DNA, the CDR3 is TGCGCCAGCAGCGCCGTGACAGGGATCGGAAACACCATATATTTT.

This chain uses TRBV28 with TRBJ1-2; D remains unclear. The germline V gene encodes CDR1 MDHEN and CDR2 SYDVKM. The CDR3 spans 15 residues. Trimming removed 2 bases from V and 2 bases from J, with 12 bases in between. CDR3 nucleotides: TGTGCCAGCAGTTTAGTAGGAGGGTACAACTATGGCTACACCTTC. Translated: CASSLVGGYNYGYTF.

This clone came up a few times. V usage is TRBV11-2 and J usage is TRBJ1-5; 10 bases fit TRBD1. With 1 base clipped from V and 2 bases from J, the junction kept 5 bases outside the gene matches. The CDR3 sequence is 17 residues long. Germline V gene sequence: CDR1 SGHAT, CDR2 FQNNGV. CDR3: CASSLGVGTGGNQPQHF. The CDR3 DNA is TGTGCCAGCAGCTTAGGAGTAGGGACAGGGGGCAATCAGCCCCAGCATTTT.